A single sample gave rise to the 12 T cell receptor beta chains below, sequenced in a study of blood T cell repertoires in COVID-19 (TCRdb year 2020). The library was made by the immunoSEQ multiplex PCR assay. TCRdb took this table from immuneACCESS and kept in-frame rearrangements with V and J called. Such tables lack part of the clones; where checked against another copy, unresolved V genes explain under half of the gap, and the rest is unexplained. For this sample there are fewer than 650,000 clones; about 89% appear just once. Clones ranked in the top ten supply less than 9.5% of the sample. Sequences were obtained from peripheral blood. All receptors derive from a woman aged 45-65 years with COVID-19, enrolled during active disease.

The chain links TRBV11-2 to TRBJ2-3; possible D gene TRBD2, 5 bases. The V end lost 3 bases, the J end lost 0 bases, and 16 bases lay between the germline ends. CDR1 and CDR2 (germline): SGHAT, FQNNGV. The CDR3 covers 17 residues. CDR3 nucleotide sequence: TGTGCCAGCAGCTTTTCCCTCGGGAACCCTAGCACAGATACGCAGTATTTT. Protein sequence: CASSFSLGNPSTDTQYF.

The V call is TRBV20-1, the J call TRBJ1-5, with unresolved D. The CDR3 totals 14 residues. CDR1 is DFQATT and CDR2 is SNEGSKA in the germline V gene (reference sequence). V lost 3 bases and J lost 6, with 15 bases in between. DNA for the CDR3: TGCAGTGCTAGTTTAGGAGAGGAGGGTCAGCCCCAGCATTTT. This sequence encodes CSASLGEEGQPQHF.

J is TRBJ2-7 and V is TRBV7-3; D is undetermined. The CDR3 runs 13 residues. V was cut by 8 bases and J by 3 bases, with 14 bases left in between. Germline CDR1 and CDR2: SGHTA and FQGTGA. The CDR3 loop reads CASSPARLYEQYF. The CDR3 DNA is TGTGCCAGCTCCCCGGCCAGGCTCTACGAGCAGTACTTC.

The chain combines TRBV6-4 with TRBJ2-2, with D maybe TRBD1 (5 bases). CDR3 size: 14 residues. Germline V lookup: CDR1 MRHNA, CDR2 SNTAGT. V lost 8 bases, J lost 0 bases, and 10 bases lay in between. The CDR3 nucleotides are TGTGCCAGCGGGCAGGGAACGAACACCGGGGAGCTGTTTTTT. Translated: CASGQGTNTGELFF.

J is TRBJ1-2 and V is TRBV28; D may be TRBD1 (5 bases). This CDR3 has 15 residues. With 5 bases removed from V and 0 bases from J, the gap between germline ends came to 13 bases. CDR1 is MDHEN and CDR2 is SYDVKM in the germline V gene. CDR3 in amino acids: CASSPRGSANYGYTF. As DNA, the CDR3 is TGTGCCAGCAGTCCCCGGGGGTCAGCTAACTATGGCTACACCTTC.

This chain joins TRBV6-5 and TRBJ2-1; TRBD2 matches at 9 bases. The CDR3 length is 15 residues. CDR1 is MNHEY, CDR2 SVGAGI, per germline. V was pared by 6 bases and J by 9 bases, with 12 bases of the junction left unmatched. The CDR3 spells CASSRSGGTRGEQFF. The CDR3 nucleotides are TGTGCCAGCAGCCGAAGCGGGGGGACGCGAGGTGAGCAGTTCTTC.

The chain has TRBV11-2 and TRBJ1-2; D possibly corresponds to TRBD1 (5 bases). This CDR3 is built from 14 residues. CDR1 SGHAT and CDR2 FQNNGV come from the germline V gene. V shed 4 bases and J shed 6 bases, with 15 bases lying between them. The CDR3, as DNA: TGTGCCAGCAGCTCCCTCGGGGGTATGCATGGCTACACCTTC. Its translation is CASSSLGGMHGYTF.

This CDR3 reads CASSLRDSITDTQYF. The CDR3 bases are TGTGCCAGCAGCCTCCGGGACAGTATTACAGATACGCAGTATTTT. The gene calls are TRBV5-4 and TRBJ2-3; 7 bases line up with TRBD1. From germline, CDR1 is SGHNT and CDR2 YYREEE (reference sequence). The CDR3 has 15 residues. The V segment lost 4 bases and the J segment 3 bases; nucleotides outside the gene matches: 8.

A single count supports this clone. This chain connects TRBV11-1 to TRBJ1-1; D is undetermined. There are 14 residues in the CDR3. Germline V gene lookup returns CDR1 SGHAT and CDR2 FQDESV (reference sequence). The ends were cut back, 4 bases at V and 0 bases at J, with 9 bases in the middle. CDR3: CASSSYKMNTEAFF. The CDR3 DNA sequence: TGTGCCAGCAGCTCGTACAAGATGAACACTGAAGCTTTCTTT.

The rearrangement uses TRBV12-5 and TRBJ1-2; the match to TRBD1 covers 8 bases. The CDR3 loop spans 15 amino acids. CDR1 and CDR2 from the germline V gene are LGHNT and FRNRAP. V shed 1 base, J shed 4 bases, and the junction held 5 bases outside the gene matches. As DNA, the CDR3 is TGTGCTAGTGGTTTGGCCAGACAGGGGTCCTATGGCTACACCTTC. Its translation is CASGLARQGSYGYTF.

This rearrangement joins TRBV2 to TRBJ2-4, with D perhaps matching TRBD2 (5 bases). V was clipped by 6 bases and J by 6 bases, with 9 bases between them. Looked up from germline, CDR1 is SNHLY and CDR2 is FYNNEI. The CDR3 is 12 residues long. The CDR3 DNA sequence: TGTGCCAGCAGCTCGGAGGCAAACATTCAGTACTTC. Its translation: CASSSEANIQYF.

Comment on this clone: Other DNA sequences in this sample translate to the same CDR3. DNA of the CDR3: TGTGCCTGGAGTCCGGGTGAAAAACTGTTTTTT. Translating gives CAWSPGEKLFF. The V gene is TRBV30, the J gene TRBJ1-4, with D uncertain. There are 11 residues in the CDR3. V dropped 2 bases and J dropped 7 bases, with 5 bases sitting between them. Germline V gives CDR1 GTSNPN, CDR2 SVGIG (reference sequence).